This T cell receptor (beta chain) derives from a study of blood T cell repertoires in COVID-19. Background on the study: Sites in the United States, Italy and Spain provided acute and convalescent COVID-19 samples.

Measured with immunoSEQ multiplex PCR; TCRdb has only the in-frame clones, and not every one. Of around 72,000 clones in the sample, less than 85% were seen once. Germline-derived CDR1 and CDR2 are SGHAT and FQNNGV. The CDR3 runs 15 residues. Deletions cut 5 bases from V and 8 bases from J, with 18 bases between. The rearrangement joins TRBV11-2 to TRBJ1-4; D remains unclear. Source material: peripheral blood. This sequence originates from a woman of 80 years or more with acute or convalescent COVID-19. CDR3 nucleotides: TGTGCCAGCAGCCCCTTGACTAGGAGCAGGGAAAAACTGTTTTTT. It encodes CASSPLTRSREKLFF.